What follows is one TCR beta chain and its context. Clones were sequenced by immunoSEQ multiplex PCR, and TCRdb holds only the in-frame ones, with some missing. Of fewer than 2.5 million clones in the sample, 80% to 95% are singletons; the top ten hold approximately 0.35%. This sample is drawn from a study of shared clonotypes between healthy human individuals. Study overall: Per donor, CD8 memory used one plate, CD8 naive used two, CD4 memory used three and CD4 naive used three.

Germline V lookup: CDR1 SGHRS, CDR2 YFSETQ. The CDR3 totals 17 residues. V gave up 3 bases and J gave up 7 bases, with 23 bases separating them. The origin of this receptor is a man aged 18 to 29 in good health. Some clones in this sample may be carry-over from other donors' samples. The chain carries TRBV5-1 and TRBJ2-1; a weak D match, TRBD2 (6 bases). The sample taken for sequencing was naive CD4+ T cells from PBMCs. Stated subset: CD45RA+ positively selected. The CDR3 nucleotides are TGCGCCAGCAGCTCAACAACAAGGGCCTCCGGGGGAAATGAGCAGTTCTTC. Translation: CASSSTTRASGGNEQFF.